The clone carrying this T cell receptor beta chain was seen at least ten times. V lost 6 bases, J lost 2 bases, and 10 bases lay in between. CDR3 length: 13 amino acids. This entry belongs to a study of early T cells in non-severe SARS-CoV-2 infection. The library protocol tagged individual cDNA molecules with unique molecular identifiers. TCRdb itself ran the 5' RACE reads through MiXCR, one entry per CDR3 protein. The repertoire holds around 63,000 distinct CDR3 sequences, with 10% to 15% as singletons. This chain joins TRBV12-3 or TRBV12-4 and TRBJ1-1, with D uncertain. Material for sequencing was whole blood. This clonotype was obtained from an adult who was a healthcare worker with PCR-confirmed SARS-CoV-2 infection or an uninfected control (not recorded which). CDR3 in DNA: TGTGCCAGCAGCCTGAAACTTAACACTGAAGCTTTCTTT. Translating gives CASSLKLNTEAFF.